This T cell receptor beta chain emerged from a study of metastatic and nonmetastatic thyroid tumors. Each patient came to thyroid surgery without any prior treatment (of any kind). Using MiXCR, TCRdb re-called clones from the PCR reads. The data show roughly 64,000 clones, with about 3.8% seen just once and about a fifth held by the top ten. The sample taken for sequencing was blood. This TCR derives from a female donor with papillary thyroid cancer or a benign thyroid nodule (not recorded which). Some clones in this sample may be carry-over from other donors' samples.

The CDR3: CASSPHLRTGGGSGANVLTF. The CDR3 DNA follows: TGTGCCAGTAGTCCCCACCTTCGGACAGGAGGGGGTTCTGGGGCCAACGTCCTGACTTTC. This chain uses TRBV19 with TRBJ2-6; the D gene is possibly TRBD1 (7 bases). The germline gives CDR1 LNHDA, CDR2 SQIVND (reference sequence). Trimming left V 5 bases short and J 1 base short, with 24 bases between. The CDR3 has 20 residues.